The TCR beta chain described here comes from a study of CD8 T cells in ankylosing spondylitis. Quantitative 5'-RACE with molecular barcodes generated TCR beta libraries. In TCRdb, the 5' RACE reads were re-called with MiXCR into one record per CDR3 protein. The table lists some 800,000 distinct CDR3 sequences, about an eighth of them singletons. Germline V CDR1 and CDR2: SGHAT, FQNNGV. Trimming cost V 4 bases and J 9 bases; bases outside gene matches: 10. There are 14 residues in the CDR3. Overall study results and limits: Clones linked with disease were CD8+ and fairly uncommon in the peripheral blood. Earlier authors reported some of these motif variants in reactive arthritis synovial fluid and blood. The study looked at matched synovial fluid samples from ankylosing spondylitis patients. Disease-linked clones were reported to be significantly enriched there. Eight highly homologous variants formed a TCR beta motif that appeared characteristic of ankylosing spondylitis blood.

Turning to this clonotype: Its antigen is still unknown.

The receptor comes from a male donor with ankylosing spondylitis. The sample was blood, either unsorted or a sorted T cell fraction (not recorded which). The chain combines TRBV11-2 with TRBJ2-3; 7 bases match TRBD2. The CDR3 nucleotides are TGTGCCAGCAGCTCGCAGTGGGGGGGAGTCACGCAGTATTTT. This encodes CASSSQWGGVTQYF.